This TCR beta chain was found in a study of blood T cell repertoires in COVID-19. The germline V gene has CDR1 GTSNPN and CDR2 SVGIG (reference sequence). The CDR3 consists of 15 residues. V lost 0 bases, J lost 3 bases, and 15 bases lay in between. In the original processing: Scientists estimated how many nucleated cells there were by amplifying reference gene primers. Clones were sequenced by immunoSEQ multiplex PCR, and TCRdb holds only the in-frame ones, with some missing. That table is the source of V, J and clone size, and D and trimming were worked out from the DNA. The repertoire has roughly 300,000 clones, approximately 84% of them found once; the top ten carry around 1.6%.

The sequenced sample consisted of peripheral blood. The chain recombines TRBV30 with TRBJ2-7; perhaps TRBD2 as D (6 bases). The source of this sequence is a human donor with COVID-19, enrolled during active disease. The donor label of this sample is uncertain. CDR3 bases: TGTGCCTGGAGTGTCGCCAGCGGGCCTCTCTACGAGCAGTACTTC. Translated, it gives CAWSVASGPLYEQYF.